The clone carrying this T cell receptor beta chain came up many times. The antigen is undetermined. This entry is derived from a study of T cells after yellow fever vaccination. Whole-study context: Low-cell-number fractions were prepared with SMART-Seq v4 Ultra Low Input.

Study findings and constraints: Repertoires sorted by FACS could include abundant clonotypes that are contaminants from the bulk population. The booster saw the reappearance of most primary-vaccination clones (around 95% CD4, 88% CD8).

V was pared by 5 bases and J by 3 bases, with 8 bases between. The CDR3 has 13 amino acids. The germline V gene has CDR1 SGHRS and CDR2 YFSETQ. Generation of TCR cDNA used 5'RACE template switching (which added a universal primer site and UMIs). TCRdb recomputed calls from the 5' RACE reads with MiXCR, one row per CDR3 protein. The table includes 310,000 or so distinct CDR3 sequences, roughly 3.5% detected once. This sample comprised PBMCs, obtained on the day of the yellow fever booster vaccination. This TCR was recovered from a man aged 18 to 29 who received the YFV17D yellow fever vaccine. The chain combines TRBV5-1 with TRBJ2-2, with D maybe TRBD2 (6 bases). The CDR3 bases are TGCGCCAGCAGACTAGCCGACACCGGGGAGCTGTTTTTT. Translation: CASRLADTGELFF.